The present T cell receptor beta chain was sequenced within a study of blood T cells in healthy people across ages. For the second PCR, which ran for roughly 6 to 11 cycles, a sample-barcoded 5' primer and a J-beta primer mix were used. Researchers report that a template-switch adaptor with 12 random nucleotides tagged each cDNA molecule. TCRdb used MiXCR to reprocess the 5' RACE reads, holding one entry per CDR3 protein. The sample has about 800,000 distinct CDR3 sequences; 20% to 25% are singletons. The sample also formed part of further work on T cells of mothers and their children.

Sequenced material: blood. This TCR derives from a boy aged 5-17 years in good health.

DNA for the CDR3: TGCGCCAGCAGCCAAGTCGAGACCCACAATGAGCAGTTCTTC. Translation gives CASSQVETHNEQFF. This chain links TRBV4-3 with TRBJ2-1; D not certain. The CDR3 covers 14 residues. V was clipped by 1 base and J by 5 bases, with 9 bases between them. Germline assignment: CDR1 LGHNA and CDR2 YSLEER.